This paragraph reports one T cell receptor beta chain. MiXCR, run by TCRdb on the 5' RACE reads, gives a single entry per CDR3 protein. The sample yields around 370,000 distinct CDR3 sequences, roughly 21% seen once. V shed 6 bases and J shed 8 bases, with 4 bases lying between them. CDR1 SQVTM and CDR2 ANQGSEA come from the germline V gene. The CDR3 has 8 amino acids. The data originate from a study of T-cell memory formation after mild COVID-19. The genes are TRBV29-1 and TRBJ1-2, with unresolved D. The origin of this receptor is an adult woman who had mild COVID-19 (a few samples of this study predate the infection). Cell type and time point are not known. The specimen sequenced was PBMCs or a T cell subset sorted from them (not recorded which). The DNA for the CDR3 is TGCAGCGTAGGGGGCTACACCTTC. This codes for CSVGGYTF.